This TCR beta chain originates from a study of cytomegalovirus exposure and HLA in healthy donors. This clone was detected only a few times. CDR1 and CDR2 (germline): MGHRA, YSYEKL. Trimming removed 0 bases from V and 4 bases from J; junction bases left unmatched: 7. CDR3 length: 16 residues. PCR involved 60 Vbeta and 13 Jbeta primers. Sequencing used immunoSEQ multiplex PCR; TCRdb keeps in-frame clones, though not all of them. Of about 140,000 clones in the sample, 82% are singletons; the top ten hold around 2.6%. The sequence was obtained from a male donor in good health and CMV-seronegative. V and J are TRBV4-1 and TRBJ2-7; 9 nucleotides line up with TRBD2. Sequences were obtained from PBMCs. CDR3 nucleotides: TGCGCCAGCAGCCAAGAACTAGCGGGTAGTTGGTACGAGCAGTACTTC. Residues: CASSQELAGSWYEQYF.